This T cell receptor beta chain was documented in a study of PD-L1 blockade in urothelial cancer. Study-level information: Counts from blood samples showed a median of about 140,000 T cells.

Time point given: pretreatment peripheral blood. Locally advanced or metastatic urothelial carcinoma affected the patients. The templates were synthetic TCR analogs, and they were spiked into each PCR. Generated by immunoSEQ multiplex PCR, the TCRdb table keeps only in-frame clones and is missing some. In the table there are just under 50,000 clones, about 86% of which are singletons. The sequence came from a man in his 70s with urothelial cancer. The input for sequencing was PBMCs, taken around atezolizumab (anti-PD-L1) treatment.

This CDR3 reads CASSLKAENTEAFF. In DNA, the CDR3 is TGTGCCAGCAGCTTAAAGGCGGAGAACACTGAAGCTTTCTTT. V is TRBV11-3 and J is TRBJ1-1; no clear D gene. Germline-derived CDR1 and CDR2 are SGHNT and YENEEA. Trimming cost V 2 bases and J 1 base, with 8 bases left between them. CDR3 length: 14 amino acids.